These 18 T cell receptor beta chains came from one sample sequenced in a study of cytomegalovirus exposure and HLA in healthy donors (dated by TCRdb to about 2017). The method behind the library was the immunoSEQ multiplex PCR assay. TCRdb limited this immuneACCESS table to in-frame rearrangements with V and J called. A share of clones is missing; checked studies link under half to unresolved V genes, and the rest is unexplained. The sample table shows about 98,000 clones, and roughly 87% are seen once. The ten largest clonotypes hold 6.3% of the sample. Sequenced material: PBMCs. Receptors were obtained from a man aged 18 to 29 in good health and CMV-seropositive.

The J gene is TRBJ1-6, the V gene TRBV5-1, with D possibly being TRBD1 (5 bases). There are 15 residues in the CDR3. Per germline, CDR1 SGHRS and CDR2 YFSETQ. Trimming removed 0 bases from V and 7 bases from J, with 11 bases in between. The CDR3 sequence: CASSLEAGGNSPLHF. DNA of the CDR3: TGCGCCAGCAGCTTGGAAGCGGGGGGGAATTCACCCCTCCACTTT. Full variable domain (remainder filled in from reference TRBV5-1 and TRBJ1-6): KAGVTQTPRYLIKTRGQQVTLSCSPISGHRSVSWYQQTPGQGLQFLFEYFSETQRNKGNFPGRFSGRQFSNSRSEMNVSTLELGDSALYLCASSLEAGGNSPLHFGNGTRLTVT.

This chain links TRBV7-9 with TRBJ2-1; the D is unclear. Per the germline V gene, CDR1 is SEHNR and CDR2 is FQNEAQ (reference sequence). V lost 4 bases and J lost 4, with 14 bases in between. This CDR3 contains 15 residues. The CDR3 coding sequence is TGTGCCAGCAGCTCAGACACCCTACCTTACAATGAGCAGTTCTTC. It translates to CASSSDTLPYNEQFF.

The chain combines TRBV5-1 with TRBJ2-3, with 13 bases that match TRBD2. V gave up 7 bases and J gave up 6 bases; unmatched junction bases: 8. Germline V gives CDR1 SGHRS, CDR2 YFSETQ. The CDR3 contains 15 residues. CDR3 DNA sequence: TGCGCCAGCCACAGACTAGCGGGGGGTACGGATACGCAGTATTTT. It yields the protein CASHRLAGGTDTQYF.

V is TRBV7-2 and J is TRBJ1-1, with D possibly matching TRBD1 (6 bases). Between the trimmed V and J ends, which lost 4 bases and 1 base, there was a span of 7 bases. The CDR3 totals 13 residues. In germline, CDR1 is SGHTA, CDR2 FQGNSA. CDR3 sequence (DNA): TGTGCCAGCAGCTCACAGGGGAACACTGAAGCTTTCTTT. This translates into CASSSQGNTEAFF.

The V and J genes are TRBV29-1 and TRBJ2-3; D unresolved. The CDR3 totals 13 residues. Per germline, CDR1 SQVTM and CDR2 ANQGSEA. V gave up 4 bases and J gave up 10 bases, with 18 bases separating them. The DNA of the CDR3 is TGCAGCGTTGTGAGCCTAGTAGTTTGGGCGCAGTATTTT. Encoded protein: CSVVSLVVWAQYF.

CDR3: CASNAGWTEAFF. CDR3 sequence (DNA): TGTGCCAGTAATGCGGGGTGGACTGAAGCTTTCTTT. The V gene is TRBV19, the J gene TRBJ1-1; no clear D. CDR1 is LNHDA and CDR2 is SQIVND in the germline V gene (reference sequence). V lost 7 bases, J lost 5 bases, and 11 bases lay in between. The CDR3 spans 12 residues.

The chain joins TRBV6-1 to TRBJ2-1, with TRBD1 as a possible D gene (6 bases). Germline V CDR1 and CDR2: MNHNS, SASEGT. V lost 0 bases, J lost 6 bases, and 12 bases lay in between. The CDR3 is 15 amino acids. CDR3 bases: TGTGCCAGCAGTGAAGCGACAGGTCCAGGCAATGAGCAGTTCTTC. Its translation: CASSEATGPGNEQFF.

This clone was observed once. The rearrangement links TRBV13 to TRBJ2-7, with 10 bases lining up with TRBD2. Germline-derived CDR1 and CDR2 are PRHDT and FYEKMQ (reference sequence). The CDR3 runs 14 residues. The V gene end was trimmed by 4 bases and the J gene end by 7 bases; junction bases not matched to a gene: 7. CDR3: CASSSGLAEGEQYF. The CDR3 DNA reads TGTGCCAGCAGCTCAGGACTAGCGGAGGGGGAGCAGTACTTC.

The chain combines TRBV29-1 with TRBJ2-7, with 7 nucleotides matching TRBD2. The germline gives CDR1 SQVTM, CDR2 ANQGSEA. The CDR3 length is 12 residues. Losses at the gene ends were 3 bases for V and 7 bases for J; bases not matched to a gene: 6. CDR3 nucleotides: TGCAGCGTTGAGTTAACAGCGGGAGAGCAGTACTTC. Its protein product is CSVELTAGEQYF.

The V and J genes are TRBV9 and TRBJ2-2; D uncertain. The CDR3 totals 16 residues. The germline V and J ends were trimmed by 0 bases and 7 bases, with 16 bases remaining between them. CDR1 is SGDLS and CDR2 is YYNGEE in the germline V gene. Here the CDR3 DNA reads TGTGCCAGCAGCGTAGATTCATGGCAGTTCGTCGGGGAGCTGTTTTTT. It encodes CASSVDSWQFVGELFF. Based on the CDR3 plus reference TRBV9 and TRBJ2-2, the full variable domain is DSGVTQTPKHLITATGQRVTLRCSPRSGDLSVYWYQQSLDQGLQFLIQYYNGEERAKGNILERFSAQQFPDLHSELNLSSLELGDSALYFCASSVDSWQFVGELFFGEGSRLTVL.

V gene TRBV6-6 combines with J gene TRBJ2-3, with D possibly matching TRBD2 (5 bases). Between the trimmed V and J ends, which lost 3 bases and 6 bases, there was a span of 13 bases. The CDR3 is 14 residues long. The germline CDR1 and CDR2 sequences are MNHNY and SVGAGI (reference sequence). As DNA, the CDR3 is TGTGCCAGCAGTTATCCCCCGTCGGGGGATACGCAGTATTTT. Its translation: CASSYPPSGDTQYF.

V gene TRBV5-5 combines with J gene TRBJ2-7, with TRBD1 as a possible D gene (5 bases). CDR1 and CDR2 from the germline V gene are SGHKS and YYEKEE (reference sequence). The CDR3 has 14 amino acids. Trimming stripped 2 bases from V and 2 bases from J, with 11 bases between. CDR3 sequence (DNA): TGTGCCAGCAGCTTTTCAGGGTCCACCTACGAGCAGTACTTC. Translation gives CASSFSGSTYEQYF.

The rearrangement uses TRBV27 and TRBJ1-2; TRBD1 matches 7 bases. The CDR3 extends over 14 amino acids. CDR1 and CDR2 from the germline V gene are MNHEY and SMNVEV (reference sequence). The V and J ends lost 6 bases and 8 bases, in that order; junction bases with no gene match: 12. Written as DNA, the CDR3 is TGTGCCAGCAGCCCACTAGGGACAGTGGGGGGCTACACCTTC. It yields the protein CASSPLGTVGGYTF.

The chain couples TRBV11-3 to TRBJ1-1; D is unclear. This CDR3 region has 12 residues. The V gene's germline CDR1 is SGHNT and CDR2 YENEEA. With 1 base removed from V and 10 bases from J, the gap between germline ends came to 10 bases. This chain's CDR3 is CASSLGREGAFF. The CDR3 DNA reads as TGTGCCAGCAGCTTAGGTAGAGAGGGAGCTTTCTTT.

V gene TRBV18 combines with J gene TRBJ2-2, with 8 nucleotides matching TRBD2. CDR3 length equals 17 residues. V lost 0 bases to trimming and J lost 5 bases; unmatched junction nucleotides: 8. The V gene's germline CDR1 is KGHSH and CDR2 LQKENI. The CDR3 is CASSPPSTSGRTGELFF. In DNA, the CDR3 is TGTGCCAGCTCACCACCATCTACTAGCGGTAGGACCGGGGAGCTGTTTTTT.

This clone was observed a handful of times. This chain joins TRBV25-1 and TRBJ2-7, with D possibly matching TRBD1 (5 bases). The CDR3 loop spans 13 amino acids. Germline V gene sequence: CDR1 MGHDK, CDR2 SYGVNS. V shed 3 bases and J shed 5 bases, with 11 bases lying between them. CDR3 coding DNA: TGTGCCAGCAGTGAGGGGCGAAGGGACGAGCAGTACTTC. Protein product: CASSEGRRDEQYF.

The rearrangement joins TRBV7-8 to TRBJ2-7; D remains ambiguous. The V and J ends lost 3 bases and 3 bases respectively, with 12 bases between them. Germline CDR1 SGHVS, CDR2 FQNEAQ. The CDR3 is made up of 14 amino acids. In nucleotides, the CDR3 is TGTGCCAGCAGCTTCGATGGCACCCGCTACGAGCAGTACTTC. Protein sequence: CASSFDGTRYEQYF.

The chain has TRBV28 and TRBJ2-2; D remains ambiguous. In germline, CDR1 is MDHEN, CDR2 SYDVKM. V lost 5 bases and J lost 4, with 5 bases in between. This CDR3 contains 12 residues. The CDR3 here is CASSTSTGELFF. DNA for the CDR3: TGTGCCAGCAGTACAAGCACCGGGGAGCTGTTTTTT.